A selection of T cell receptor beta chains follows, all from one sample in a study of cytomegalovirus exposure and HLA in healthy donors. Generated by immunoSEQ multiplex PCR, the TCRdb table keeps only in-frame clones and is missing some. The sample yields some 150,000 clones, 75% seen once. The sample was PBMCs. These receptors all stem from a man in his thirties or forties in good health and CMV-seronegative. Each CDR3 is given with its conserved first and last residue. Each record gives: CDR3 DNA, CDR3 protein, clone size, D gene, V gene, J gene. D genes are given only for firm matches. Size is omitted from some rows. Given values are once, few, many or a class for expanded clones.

cdr3_nt: TGTGCCAGCAGTCACGGACAGGGCTACAATCAGCCCCAGCATTTT
cdr3_aa: CASSHGQGYNQPQHF
clone_size: few
d_call: TRBD1
v_call: TRBV6-6
j_call: TRBJ1-5

cdr3_nt: TGTGCCACCAGCAGTGACAGGGGAAACACCATATATTTT
cdr3_aa: CATSSDRGNTIYF
clone_size: few
d_call: NA
v_call: TRBV15
j_call: TRBJ1-3

cdr3_nt: TGCGCCAGCAGCCCAGGAGACGGGACATCAGGAAACACCATATATTTT
cdr3_aa: CASSPGDGTSGNTIYF
clone_size: NA
d_call: NA
v_call: TRBV5-1
j_call: TRBJ1-3

cdr3_nt: TGTGCCAGCAGCTTAGATTCCCGGGGGAACACTGAAGCTTTCTTT
cdr3_aa: CASSLDSRGNTEAFF
clone_size: few
d_call: NA
v_call: TRBV7-9
j_call: TRBJ1-1

cdr3_nt: TGTGCCAGCAGTGAGACAGGGACAACCTATGGCTACACCTTC
cdr3_aa: CASSETGTTYGYTF
clone_size: NA
d_call: TRBD1
v_call: TRBV2
j_call: TRBJ1-2

cdr3_nt: TGTGCCAGCAGCTTAGGGGGACAGACCTACGAGCAGTACTTC
cdr3_aa: CASSLGGQTYEQYF
clone_size: few
d_call: TRBD1
v_call: TRBV7-8
j_call: TRBJ2-7

cdr3_nt: TGTGCCAGCTCGGCCGGGACAGGGGACCAGCCCCAGCATTTT
cdr3_aa: CASSAGTGDQPQHF
clone_size: NA
d_call: TRBD1
v_call: TRBV18
j_call: TRBJ1-5

cdr3_nt: TGTGCCAGCAGTTTAGCGGGAGTCACCCTAACGCAGTACTTC
cdr3_aa: CASSLAGVTLTQYF
clone_size: few
d_call: TRBD2
v_call: TRBV28
j_call: TRBJ2-7

cdr3_nt: TGTGCCAGCAGCTATAGCGGGGAGCAGTTCTTC
cdr3_aa: CASSYSGEQFF
clone_size: NA
d_call: TRBD2
v_call: TRBV28
j_call: TRBJ2-1

cdr3_nt: TGTGCCTGGGAGGCGGGCCACAATGAGCAGTTCTTC
cdr3_aa: CAWEAGHNEQFF
clone_size: NA
d_call: NA
v_call: TRBV30
j_call: TRBJ2-1

cdr3_nt: TGCAGCGTTAACAGGGGATTGAACACTGAAGCTTTCTTT
cdr3_aa: CSVNRGLNTEAFF
clone_size: once
d_call: TRBD1
v_call: TRBV29-1
j_call: TRBJ1-1

cdr3_nt: TGCGCCAGCAGCTTGGAGGACAGAACCGAGCAGTACTTC
cdr3_aa: CASSLEDRTEQYF
clone_size: NA
d_call: NA
v_call: TRBV5-1
j_call: TRBJ2-7

cdr3_nt: TGTGCCAGCAGCTTGGGACTAGCGGGCCTTAGCTCCTACAATGAGCAGTTCTTC
cdr3_aa: CASSLGLAGLSSYNEQFF
clone_size: NA
d_call: TRBD2
v_call: TRBV5-4
j_call: TRBJ2-1

cdr3_nt: TGTGCCAGCAGTTACACGGGAGGGGAGAGCTCCTACGAGCAGTACTTC
cdr3_aa: CASSYTGGESSYEQYF
clone_size: NA
d_call: TRBD2
v_call: TRBV6-5
j_call: TRBJ2-7

cdr3_nt: TGTGCCAGCAGTTTATTCCTACAGGGACGGCTTTATAGCAATCAGCCCCAGCATTTT
cdr3_aa: CASSLFLQGRLYSNQPQHF
clone_size: NA
d_call: NA
v_call: TRBV28
j_call: TRBJ1-5